Presented here are 31 T cell receptor beta chains from one specimen sequenced in a study of OX40 agonist ivuxolimab in advanced cancers. Clones were sequenced by immunoSEQ multiplex PCR, and TCRdb holds only the in-frame ones, with some missing. The repertoire includes some 17,000 clones, about 90% of them detected once, and 25% sits in the top ten. The source was CD4+ or CD8+ T cells sorted from blood, collected in a trial of the OX40 agonist ivuxolimab. These receptors all stem from an adult with an advanced solid tumor such as melanoma, head and neck, liver or kidney cancer.

The genes are TRBV13 and TRBJ1-3, with D maybe TRBD1 (6 bases). This CDR3 is 16 amino acids long. Trimming took 3 bases from V and 2 from J, leaving 14 bases between them. Germline V gene lookup returns CDR1 PRHDT and CDR2 FYEKMQ (reference sequence). The CDR3 nucleotides read TGTGCCAGCAGCTTGGGGGGGCTGTTGGCTGGAAACACCATATATTTT. Translated: CASSLGGLLAGNTIYF. Together with reference TRBV13 and TRBJ1-3, the CDR3 gives the full variable domain: AAGVIQSPRHLIKEKRETATLKCYPIPRHDTVYWYQQGPGQDPQFLISFYEKMQSDKGSIPDRFSAQQFSDYHSELNMSSLELGDSALYFCASSLGGLLAGNTIYFGEGSWLTVV.

The V gene is TRBV6-4, the J gene TRBJ2-1; 7 bases are shared with TRBD2. J was trimmed by 8 bases and V by 3 bases; bases with no gene match: 10. This CDR3 region has 15 residues. Germline loops: CDR1 MRHNA, CDR2 SNTAGT. The CDR3 nucleotides are TGTGCCAGCAGTGAGTTGCAGGGAGGGGTCGATGAGCAGTTCTTC. Protein product: CASSELQGGVDEQFF.

This clone occurred a few times. The chain carries TRBV27 and TRBJ1-4, with 8 bases lining up with TRBD1. V dropped 0 bases and J dropped 7; count of bases not matched to a gene: 7. The CDR3 spans 16 residues. From germline, CDR1 is MNHEY and CDR2 SMNVEV (reference sequence). CDR3 bases: TGTGCCAGCAGTTTATCTAGGACAGGGTGGAGTGAAAAACTGTTTTTT. Amino acids: CASSLSRTGWSEKLFF. Variable domain in full (rest from reference TRBV27 and TRBJ1-4): EAQVTQNPRYLITVTGKKLTVTCSQNMNHEYMSWYRQDPGLGLRQIYYSMNVEVTDKGDVPEGYKVSRKEKRNFPLILESPSPNQTSLYFCASSLSRTGWSEKLFFGSGTQLSVL.

This chain links TRBV19 with TRBJ1-2; D may be TRBD1 (5 bases). CDR3 length: 13 amino acids. The germline V and J ends were trimmed by 5 bases and 4 bases, with 11 bases remaining between them. Germline assignment: CDR1 LNHDA and CDR2 SQIVND (reference sequence). CDR3 sequence: CASSSIGTYGYTF. For the CDR3, the DNA is TGTGCCAGTAGTTCTATTGGGACCTATGGCTACACCTTC.

V and J are TRBV9 and TRBJ2-1; 9 bases match TRBD2. V was pared by 0 bases and J by 7 bases, with 8 bases of the junction left unmatched. The CDR3 is 16 residues long. CDR1 SGDLS and CDR2 YYNGEE come from the germline V gene. CDR3 sequence: CASSVDGRGGFNEQFF. The CDR3 nucleotides read TGTGCCAGCAGCGTAGATGGGCGGGGGGGCTTTAATGAGCAGTTCTTC.

This clone came up a few times. This sequence joins TRBV5-4 and TRBJ2-7; D call uncertain. Trimming stripped 4 bases from V and 2 bases from J, with 13 bases between. The CDR3 loop spans 14 amino acids. CDR1 and CDR2 from the germline V gene are SGHNT and YYREEE (reference sequence). CDR3 residues: CASSPVGRTYEQYF. CDR3 sequence (DNA): TGTGCCAGCAGCCCTGTCGGCAGAACCTACGAGCAGTACTTC.

CDR3 nucleotide sequence: TGTGCCAGCAGGGAAGGAACCTCCTACAATGAGCAGTTCTTC. As protein: CASREGTSYNEQFF. The gene calls are TRBV27 and TRBJ2-1; D is unresolved. The germline CDR1 and CDR2 sequences are MNHEY and SMNVEV (reference sequence). CDR3 length: 14 amino acids. Trimming removed 6 bases from V and 0 bases from J, with 9 bases in between.

The V gene is TRBV9, the J gene TRBJ1-4; 9 bases are shared with TRBD1. V gave up 4 bases and J gave up 8 bases; unmatched junction bases: 9. This CDR3 has 15 amino acids. Germline V gives CDR1 SGDLS, CDR2 YYNGEE. The CDR3 coding sequence is TGTGCCAGCAGCATGATCACAGGGGGCGGGGAAAAACTGTTTTTT. It specifies CASSMITGGGEKLFF. The full variable domain, in which reference TRBV9 and TRBJ1-4 provide the parts outside the CDR3, is DSGVTQTPKHLITATGQRVTLRCSPRSGDLSVYWYQQSLDQGLQFLIQYYNGEERAKGNILERFSAQQFPDLHSELNLSSLELGDSALYFCASSMITGGGEKLFFGSGTQLSVL.

The chain carries TRBV7-6 and TRBJ2-3, with a possible D match to TRBD1 (8 bases). Per the germline V gene, CDR1 is SGHVS and CDR2 is FNYEAQ. This CDR3 comprises 14 residues. V gave up 5 bases and J gave up 4 bases, with 13 bases separating them. CDR3 residues: CASSKTGGADTQYF. In nucleotides, the CDR3 is TGTGCCAGCAGCAAAACAGGGGGGGCAGATACGCAGTATTTT.

The chain links TRBV9 to TRBJ2-3; D may be TRBD1 or TRBD2 (5 bases each). CDR3 length equals 15 residues. Per the germline V gene, CDR1 is SGDLS and CDR2 is YYNGEE. V shed 4 bases and J shed 1 base, with 13 bases lying between them. CDR3 protein: CASSFRDARTDTQYF. In DNA form, the CDR3 reads TGTGCCAGCAGCTTCAGGGACGCCCGCACAGATACGCAGTATTTT.

V is TRBV7-8 and J is TRBJ1-6; D call uncertain. Germline assignment: CDR1 SGHVS and CDR2 FQNEAQ. This CDR3 has 17 residues. Trimming removed 4 bases from V and 7 bases from J, with 20 bases in between. DNA for the CDR3: TGTGCCAGCAGCTCAAACAGAATGGCCCTCCAAAATTCACCCCTCCACTTT. This encodes CASSSNRMALQNSPLHF.

V gene TRBV6-5 combines with J gene TRBJ2-1, with TRBD1 matching over 7 bases. Trimming removed 3 bases from V and 7 bases from J; junction bases left unmatched: 9. The length of the CDR3 is 15 residues. Germline V gives CDR1 MNHEY, CDR2 SVGAGI. CDR3 coding DNA: TGTGCCAGCAGTTATCGTGAGACAGGGCCGAATGAGCAGTTCTTC. This gives the protein CASSYRETGPNEQFF.

The chain joins TRBV6-5 to TRBJ1-5, with unresolved D. This CDR3 spans 13 amino acids. The germline gives CDR1 MNHEY, CDR2 SVGAGI. V was cut by 0 bases and J by 5 bases, with 5 bases left in between. The CDR3 sequence: CASSYSGDQPQHF. CDR3 sequence (DNA): TGTGCCAGCAGTTACTCGGGCGATCAGCCCCAGCATTTT.

The V call is TRBV6-6, the J call TRBJ1-1; perhaps TRBD1 as D (5 bases). CDR1 and CDR2 from the germline V gene are MNHNY and SVGAGI (reference sequence). This CDR3 region has 14 residues. Trimming stripped 6 bases from V and 1 base from J, with 12 bases between. CDR3 in amino acids: CASSSWDPNTEAFF. As DNA, the CDR3 is TGTGCCAGCAGCAGCTGGGACCCGAACACTGAAGCTTTCTTT.

J is TRBJ2-2 and V is TRBV11-2; D call uncertain. V lost 5 bases and J lost 6, with 13 bases in between. The V gene's germline CDR1 is SGHAT and CDR2 FQNNGV. The length of the CDR3 is 14 residues. CDR3 in amino acids: CASSLLGSAGELFF. In DNA form, the CDR3 reads TGTGCCAGCAGCCTGCTGGGATCTGCCGGGGAGCTGTTTTTT.

The chain is built from TRBV11-2 and TRBJ1-3; D is unclear. From germline, CDR1 is SGHAT and CDR2 FQNNGV. V lost 5 bases and J lost 0, with 8 bases in between. The CDR3 extends over 14 amino acids. The CDR3 region has the DNA TGTGCCAGCAGCCCCGCCCTCTCTGGAAACACCATATATTTT. The encoded protein is CASSPALSGNTIYF.

The chain carries TRBV5-1 and TRBJ2-1; D gene uncertain. Deletions cut 0 bases from V and 0 bases from J, with 10 bases between. CDR1 and CDR2 from the germline V gene are SGHRS and YFSETQ. There are 16 residues in the CDR3. The CDR3 nucleotides read TGCGCCAGCAGCTTGGCCGAGACGAGCTCCTACAATGAGCAGTTCTTC. Translating it yields CASSLAETSSYNEQFF.

The chain joins TRBV29-1 to TRBJ2-2; D unresolved. V dropped 2 bases and J dropped 1 base, with 8 bases sitting between them. The CDR3 covers 14 residues. Germline V gene lookup returns CDR1 SQVTM and CDR2 ANQGSEA. CDR3 nucleotides: TGCAGCGTTGAACTAGAGATGAACACCGGGGAGCTGTTTTTT. Translating it yields CSVELEMNTGELFF.

A single count supports this clone. The V call is TRBV9, the J call TRBJ2-7, with 8 bases aligning to TRBD1. Losses at the gene ends were 4 bases for V and 5 bases for J; bases not matched to a gene: 5. The CDR3 is 13 amino acids. Germline V lookup: CDR1 SGDLS, CDR2 YYNGEE. CDR3 in amino acids: CASSRGQAHEQYF. The CDR3 coding sequence is TGTGCCAGCAGCAGGGGACAGGCCCACGAGCAGTACTTC.

The gene calls are TRBV6-5 and TRBJ1-1; D call uncertain. Trimming stripped 10 bases from V and 6 bases from J, with 12 bases between. Germline values: CDR1 MNHEY, CDR2 SVGAGI. CDR3 length: 11 residues. CDR3 amino acids: CATRSGPEAFF. The CDR3 DNA reads TGTGCCACCCGAAGTGGACCTGAAGCTTTCTTT.

V gene TRBV7-3 combines with J gene TRBJ2-4; 10 nucleotides align to TRBD2. J was trimmed by 11 bases and V by 3 bases; bases with no gene match: 10. Per germline, CDR1 SGHTA and CDR2 FQGTGA. The CDR3 length is 15 residues. The CDR3 spells CASSFSSASGSLQYF. The CDR3 DNA reads as TGTGCCAGCAGCTTTTCGTCGGCTAGCGGGAGCCTTCAGTACTTC.

J is TRBJ2-2 and V is TRBV11-3; TRBD2 is a possible D gene (6 bases). Germline loops: CDR1 SGHNT, CDR2 YENEEA. The V gene lost 1 base and the J gene lost 6 bases, with 21 bases spanning the gap. The CDR3 runs to 18 residues. CDR3 sequence (DNA): TGTGCCAGCAGCTTAGGTACACCTCTTCGGGGGTGGCCCGGGGAGCTGTTTTTT. It encodes CASSLGTPLRGWPGELFF.

CDR3 nucleotides: TGTGCAAGTCGCTTAGTAGGACAGGAAGGTAACTATGGCTACACCTTC. Amino acids: CASRLVGQEGNYGYTF. The gene calls are TRBV12-2 and TRBJ1-2; the table's D call TRBD1 went unverified against the DNA. TRBV12-2 is termed a pseudogene. The CDR3 covers 16 residues.

The rearrangement uses TRBV11-2 and TRBJ1-2; D perhaps matches TRBD1 (5 bases). Looked up from germline, CDR1 is SGHAT and CDR2 is FQNNGV. The CDR3 length is 13 residues. V gave up 1 base and J gave up 12 bases, with 15 bases separating them. The CDR3 region is CASSLGEGAGHTF. The DNA for the CDR3 is TGTGCCAGCAGCTTAGGTGAAGGGGCCGGCCACACCTTC.

This clone has only a few counts. The V and J genes are TRBV9 and TRBJ2-2; D gene unclear. The CDR3 spans 15 residues. The V end lost 4 bases, the J end lost 2 bases, and 12 bases lay between the germline ends. The germline CDR1 and CDR2 sequences are SGDLS and YYNGEE. CDR3 residues: CASSPGAVNTGELFF. The CDR3 bases are TGTGCCAGCAGCCCCGGTGCGGTTAACACCGGGGAGCTGTTTTTT.

The rearrangement uses TRBV7-6 and TRBJ1-1, with TRBD1 as a possible D gene (5 bases). Looked up from germline, CDR1 is SGHVS and CDR2 is FNYEAQ. The CDR3 is 15 residues long. Trimming left V 1 base short and J 1 base short, with 10 bases between. The CDR3 here is CASSLDPGGNTEAFF. CDR3 sequence (DNA): TGTGCCAGCAGCTTAGACCCCGGGGGGAACACTGAAGCTTTCTTT.

The rearrangement links TRBV27 to TRBJ1-1; D remains unclear. From germline, CDR1 is MNHEY and CDR2 SMNVEV (reference sequence). Trimming cost V 8 bases and J 1 base, with 11 bases left between them. This CDR3 is built from 13 residues. CDR3 coding DNA: TGTGCCAGCCGGGTCAATACGAACACTGAAGCTTTCTTT. Translating gives CASRVNTNTEAFF.

The rearrangement uses TRBV6-1 and TRBJ2-7; D unclear. Germline CDR1 reads MNHNS; CDR2 reads SASEGT. This CDR3 region has 13 residues. The ends were cut back, 1 base at V and 4 bases at J, with 8 bases in the middle. CDR3 loop: CASSEGGWYEQYF. CDR3 nucleotides: TGTGCCAGCAGTGAAGGCGGTTGGTACGAGCAGTACTTC.

The chain couples TRBV6-4 to TRBJ1-5; D not certain. This CDR3 is 14 amino acids long. Trimming took 3 bases from V and 0 from J, leaving 6 bases between them. Germline CDR1 and CDR2: MRHNA and SNTAGT. The CDR3 DNA reads as TGTGCCAGCAGTGATTCTTATAGCAATCAGCCCCAGCATTTT. It yields the protein CASSDSYSNQPQHF.

This rearrangement joins TRBV19 to TRBJ1-5; 9 bases are shared with TRBD1. Germline-derived CDR1 and CDR2 are LNHDA and SQIVND (reference sequence). The trim removed 3 bases at V and 16 bases at J, leaving 7 bases unmatched. The CDR3 consists of 12 residues. CDR3 protein: CASSIPGQGRHF. The DNA of the CDR3 is TGTGCCAGTAGTATCCCGGGACAGGGAAGACATTTT.

This chain uses TRBV6-5 with TRBJ1-2; D unresolved. The V gene's germline CDR1 is MNHEY and CDR2 SVGAGI. Trimming stripped 2 bases from V and 6 bases from J, with 4 bases between. The CDR3 totals 11 residues. The CDR3 here is CASSYGDGYTF. For the CDR3, the DNA is TGTGCCAGCAGTTACGGAGATGGCTACACCTTC.